This T cell receptor (beta chain) originates from a study of immune cell composition in non-small cell lung cancer. The table came from immunoSEQ multiplex PCR; TCRdb's copy has only in-frame clones and leaves some out. The table has about 3,200 clones, roughly 74% seen once. This clone counts as large. What it recognizes is unknown. Trimming removed 0 bases at V and 9 bases at J, with 6 bases between. This CDR3 region has 12 residues. Germline V gene data show CDR1 as MGHRA and CDR2 as YSYEKL. General study findings and limits: Dominant in vivo tumour-associated clones were not shown to share tumour-reactive sequences.

V gene TRBV4-1 combines with J gene TRBJ2-1, with D hard to call. Sequenced: lung tumor tissue. The sequence came from a human donor with non-small cell lung cancer. CDR3 nucleotide sequence: TGCGCCAGCAGCCAAGAAAGAGGTGAGCAGTTCTTC. Protein product: CASSQERGEQFF.